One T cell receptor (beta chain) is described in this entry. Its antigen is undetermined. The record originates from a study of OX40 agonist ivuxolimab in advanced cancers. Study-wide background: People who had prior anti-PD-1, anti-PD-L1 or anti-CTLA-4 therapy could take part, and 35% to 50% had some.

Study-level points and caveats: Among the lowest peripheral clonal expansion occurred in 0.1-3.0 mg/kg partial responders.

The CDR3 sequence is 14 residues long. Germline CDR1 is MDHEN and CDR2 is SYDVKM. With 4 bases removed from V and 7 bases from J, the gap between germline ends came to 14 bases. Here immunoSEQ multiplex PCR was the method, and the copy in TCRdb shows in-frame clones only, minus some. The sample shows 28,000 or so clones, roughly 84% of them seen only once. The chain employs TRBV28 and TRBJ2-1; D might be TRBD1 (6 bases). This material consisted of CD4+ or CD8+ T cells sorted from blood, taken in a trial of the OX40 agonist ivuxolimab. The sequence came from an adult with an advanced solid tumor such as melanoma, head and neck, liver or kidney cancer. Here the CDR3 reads CASSSHNRANEQFF. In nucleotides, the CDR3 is TGTGCCAGCAGTTCCCATAACAGGGCTAATGAGCAGTTCTTC. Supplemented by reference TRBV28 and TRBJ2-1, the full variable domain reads DVKVTQSSRYLVKRTGEKVFLECVQDMDHENMFWYRQDPGLGLRLIYFSYDVKMKEKGDIPEGYSVSREKKERFSLILESASTNQTSMYLCASSSHNRANEQFFGPGTRLTVL.